This is a list of T cell receptor beta chains from one sample in a study of cytomegalovirus exposure and HLA in healthy donors. Clones were sequenced by immunoSEQ multiplex PCR, and TCRdb holds only the in-frame ones, with some missing. Of about 120,000 clones listed, 70% to 80% are singletons. Sequencing was done on a sample of PBMCs. These receptors all come from a woman between 35 and 50 years old in good health and CMV-seropositive. The CDR3 runs from the conserved cysteine through the conserved F or W. D genes are given only for firm matches. A row's size may be missing; if present it is once, few, many or a size class.

d_call j_call v_call clone_size cdr3_nt cdr3_aa
TRBD1 TRBJ2-3 TRBV25-1 NA TGTGCCAGCAGTGAAACCCGTCCGGGACAGTCCCCAGATACGCAGTATTTT CASSETRPGQSPDTQYF
NA TRBJ1-5 TRBV6-1 NA TGTGCCAGCAGGGGGGAGGGGGTTAGCAATCAGCCCCAGCATTTT CASRGEGVSNQPQHF
NA TRBJ1-1 TRBV5-4 NA TGTGCCAGCAGCTTGGTCACAGGAAAAACTGAAGCTTTCTTT CASSLVTGKTEAFF
TRBD1 TRBJ1-4 TRBV7-9 few TGTGCCAGCAGCTTAGATGTGGGCAGGGGGCTTGAAAAACTGTTTTTT CASSLDVGRGLEKLFF
TRBD1 TRBJ2-7 TRBV27 NA TGTGCCAGCTGGGACAGGGTTAGCGAGCAGTACTTC CASWDRVSEQYF
TRBD1 TRBJ1-6 TRBV5-1 NA TGCGCCAGCAGCTCCGGGACAGGGTCTATTTCACCCCTCCACTTT CASSSGTGSISPLHF
NA TRBJ1-1 TRBV7-6 few TGTGCCAGCAGTGCAAACTTGAACACTGAAGCTTTCTTT CASSANLNTEAFF
TRBD2 TRBJ2-3 TRBV29-1 once TGCAGCGTCCCCAGCGGGAGGGCCCCAGATACGCAGTATTTT CSVPSGRAPDTQYF
TRBD1 TRBJ2-5 TRBV7-6 NA TGTGCCAGCAGCTTCGGGACAGAGGAGACCCAGTACTTC CASSFGTEETQYF
TRBD2 TRBJ2-1 TRBV6-5 NA TGTGCCAGCAGTCTAGCGGGGGGGCCCTACAATGAGCAGTTCTTC CASSLAGGPYNEQFF
NA TRBJ1-6 TRBV6-5 few TGTGCCAGCAGTTACTCCCCCGTCCCGAATTCACCCCTCCACTTT CASSYSPVPNSPLHF
NA TRBJ2-4 TRBV29-1 NA TGCAGCGTTGAAGAGGGTGGGGCCCAGGACATTCAGTACTTC CSVEEGGAQDIQYF
TRBD1 TRBJ2-3 TRBV19 NA TGTGCCAGTAGTTTACTACAGGGGGCGACTGGCACAGATACGCAGTATTTT CASSLLQGATGTDTQYF
TRBD2 TRBJ2-1 TRBV7-2 once TGTGCCAGCAGCTTAGTAAGCGGGGGAGTGAATGAGCAGTTCTTC CASSLVSGGVNEQFF
TRBD2 TRBJ2-3 TRBV7-6 NA TGTGCCAGCAGCTTAGTAGCGGGATTCACAGATACGCAGTATTTT CASSLVAGFTDTQYF
NA TRBJ1-1 TRBV23-1 NA TGCGCCAGCAGTCAATCAAATTATAACCGCCCACAAAAAACAGGGCATGGAGGAGCTTTCTTT CASSQSNYNRPQKTGHGGAFF
NA TRBJ1-3 TRBV6-1 NA TGTGCCACCCCCGACCCGGGGGGAAACACCATATATTTT CATPDPGGNTIYF
NA TRBJ2-1 TRBV4-1 NA TGCGCCAGCAGCCAAAACTTAGCAAGCTCCTACAATGAGCAGTTCTTC CASSQNLASSYNEQFF
TRBD1 TRBJ1-1 TRBV6-5 few TGTGCCAGCAGTCAGGACAGGGGGACTGAAGCTTTCTTT CASSQDRGTEAFF
TRBD2 TRBJ2-2 TRBV5-1 NA TGCGCCAGCAGCTTGGCGAGCCTAGCGGGGGGCAGACTCTCCCCTGGGGAGCTGTTTTTT CASSLASLAGGRLSPGELFF
NA TRBJ2-7 TRBV30 NA TGTGCCTGGACGAGGGACTACGAGCAGTACTTC CAWTRDYEQYF
NA TRBJ2-1 TRBV7-9 once TGTGCCAGTGCGATTACCTACAATGAGCAGTTCTTC CASAITYNEQFF
NA TRBJ1-3 TRBV29-1 NA TGCAGCGTTGAAGACCAAGGGGCAACTGGAAACACCATATATTTT CSVEDQGATGNTIYF
TRBD1 TRBJ1-4 TRBV6-5 NA TGTGCCAGCAGTCCGACAGGGTCCCCCTTAAAACTGTTTTTT CASSPTGSPLKLFF
TRBD2 TRBJ2-7 TRBV18 NA TGTGCCAGCTCACCCCCGGGGGGGAACTACGAGCAGTACTTC CASSPPGGNYEQYF
TRBD1 TRBJ1-6 TRBV6-5 NA TGTGCCAGCAACCGAAACAGGGGCTATAATTCACCCCTCCACTTT CASNRNRGYNSPLHF